This is a list of T cell receptor beta chains from one sample in a study of shared clonotypes between healthy human individuals. Repertoires were generated with immunoSEQ multiplex PCR, while TCRdb's copy carries only in-frame clones and drops some. The sample records some 2,500,000 clones, approximately 93% being singletons. Sequencing used naive CD4+ T cells from PBMCs. These receptors were collected from a man aged 18 to 29 in good health. Some clones in this sample may be carry-over from other donors' samples. CDR3s include the opening cysteine and the closing phenylalanine or tryptophan. Each record gives: V gene, D gene, J gene, clone size, CDR3 protein, CDR3 DNA. D genes are given only for firm matches. Clone size is stated in some rows and not others, as once, few, many or a class when expanded.

TRBV19	TRBD1	TRBJ1-2	NA	CASSPGDRGYGYTF	TGTGCCAGTAGTCCAGGAGACAGGGGTTATGGCTACACCTTC
TRBV29-1	TRBD1	TRBJ2-3	once	CSVDRGKRDTQYF	TGCAGCGTAGACAGGGGGAAAAGGGATACGCAGTATTTT
TRBV18	NA	TRBJ1-3	once	CASSKNSGPGNTIYF	TGTGCCAGCTCAAAAAATTCAGGGCCTGGAAACACCATATATTTT
TRBV27	NA	TRBJ1-5	once	CASRPQTPQGNQPQHF	TGTGCCAGCAGACCACAGACCCCACAGGGCAATCAGCCCCAGCATTTT
TRBV27	NA	TRBJ2-7	NA	CASSPGTAWSSYEQYF	TGTGCCAGCAGTCCGGGGACGGCGTGGAGCTCCTACGAGCAGTACTTC
TRBV9	NA	TRBJ2-2	NA	CASSPGGGNTGELFF	TGTGCCAGCAGCCCCGGGGGAGGGAACACCGGGGAGCTGTTTTTT
TRBV5-1	NA	TRBJ2-5	NA	CASSLAVGGETQYF	TGCGCCAGCAGCTTGGCTGTCGGGGGAGAGACCCAGTACTTC
TRBV7-9	NA	TRBJ1-2	few	CATNRVGYGYTF	TGTGCCACCAACAGGGTGGGCTATGGCTACACCTTC
TRBV30	TRBD2	TRBJ2-3	NA	CACSEGLAGGGTDTQYF	TGTGCCTGTTCGGAAGGACTAGCGGGAGGGGGAACAGATACGCAGTATTTT
TRBV7-2	NA	TRBJ2-1	NA	CASSSGPTLFPYNEQFF	TGTGCCAGCAGCTCCGGACCAACTCTATTCCCCTACAATGAGCAGTTCTTC
TRBV4-3	NA	TRBJ1-1	NA	CASSQDPQGRTEAFF	TGCGCCAGCAGCCAAGATCCCCAGGGCCGAACTGAAGCTTTCTTT